This T cell receptor (beta chain) was sequenced in a study of T cell changes during pregnancy in multiple sclerosis. The data were produced by immunoSEQ multiplex PCR, yet TCRdb's version contains in-frame clones alone and is incomplete. The table records nearly 60,000 clones, about 89% of them present only once. Trimming shortened V by 5 bases and J by 5 bases, and 13 bases separated the two germline ends. Germline assignment: CDR1 SGHRS and CDR2 YFSETQ. The CDR3 extends over 14 amino acids. The chain combines TRBV5-1 with TRBJ2-2, with TRBD1 as a possible D gene (6 bases). The sequencing here drew on CD4+ T cells from peripheral blood mononuclear cells, taken after pregnancy. This clonotype was sampled from a female donor in good health, enrolled as a control in a pregnancy study. CDR3 sequence: CASRAGAQTGELFF. The CDR3 DNA sequence: TGCGCCAGCAGGGCAGGGGCGCAGACCGGGGAGCTGTTTTTT.